The 28 T cell receptor beta chains in this list originate from one sample, sequenced in a study of cytomegalovirus exposure and HLA in healthy donors. The PCR contained 60 Vbeta and 13 Jbeta primers. The method was immunoSEQ multiplex PCR; TCRdb's version includes in-frame clones alone and lacks a portion of them. The sample holds 150,000 to 200,000 clones, about 75% seen once. Sequencing was performed on PBMCs. The receptors originated from a man aged 18 to 29 in good health and CMV-seropositive.

The chain couples TRBV7-9 to TRBJ1-4, with a weak D call TRBD1 (5 bases). V lost 7 bases to trimming and J lost 0 bases, with 21 bases between them. Germline CDR1 and CDR2: SEHNR and FQNEAQ (reference sequence). CDR3 size: 18 residues. The chain's CDR3 is CASTLQGGLLATNEKLFF. CDR3 bases: TGTGCCAGCACCTTGCAGGGCGGCCTTCTTGCAACTAATGAAAAACTGTTTTTT.

In nucleotides, the CDR3 is TGTGCCAGCAGTGGAGCTAGCCCAGATACGCAGTATTTT. It yields the protein CASSGASPDTQYF. This chain links TRBV4-2 with TRBJ2-3, with TRBD2 as a possible D gene (5 bases). The V gene's germline CDR1 is LGHNA and CDR2 YNFKEQ. V was trimmed by 6 bases and J by 4 bases, leaving 11 bases between them. The CDR3 runs to 13 residues.

The chain couples TRBV25-1 to TRBJ2-3, with 14 bases aligning to TRBD2. This CDR3 comprises 18 residues. The germline CDR1 and CDR2 sequences are MGHDK and SYGVNS. The trim removed 6 bases at V and 1 base at J, leaving 9 bases unmatched. The CDR3 loop reads CASRGLAGARKGTDTQYF. Written as DNA, the CDR3 is TGTGCCAGCAGGGGACTAGCGGGAGCCAGGAAGGGCACAGATACGCAGTATTTT.

V gene TRBV11-2 combines with J gene TRBJ1-1; D possibly corresponds to TRBD1 (6 bases). The CDR3 has 19 residues. Trimming shortened V by 2 bases and J by 0 bases, and 22 bases separated the two germline ends. Germline V gives CDR1 SGHAT, CDR2 FQNNGV. This CDR3 reads CASSLKGDILPRMNTEAFF. CDR3 bases: TGTGCCAGCAGCTTAAAGGGGGACATCCTGCCCAGGATGAACACTGAAGCTTTCTTT.

This clone was counted once. The gene calls are TRBV19 and TRBJ1-1; D not resolved. Germline V CDR1 and CDR2: LNHDA, SQIVND (reference sequence). This CDR3 region has 15 residues. The germline V and J ends were trimmed by 8 bases and 11 bases, with 27 bases remaining between them. CDR3 in DNA: TGTGCCAGTGAAGACCGGGGAGCGATTAGGGAGTTGGCTTTCTTT. It codes for CASEDRGAIRELAFF.

The chain links TRBV19 to TRBJ1-4; TRBD1 is a possible D gene (6 bases). Germline V gene data show CDR1 as LNHDA and CDR2 as SQIVND (reference sequence). The V end lost 6 bases, the J end lost 0 bases, and 8 bases lay between the germline ends. The CDR3 is made up of 14 amino acids. The CDR3 spells CASRTGSTNEKLFF. CDR3 DNA: TGTGCCAGTAGAACAGGGTCAACTAATGAAAAACTGTTTTTT.

The V and J genes are TRBV4-1 and TRBJ1-1; 12 nucleotides line up with TRBD1. V was clipped by 1 base and J by 6 bases; unmatched bases: 15. The CDR3 loop spans 19 amino acids. CDR1 is MGHRA, CDR2 YSYEKL, per germline. The CDR3 bases are TGCGCCAGCAGCCAAGGGGGGGGACAGGGGGCGATGGGTGTCGCTGAAGCTTTCTTT. Encoded protein: CASSQGGGQGAMGVAEAFF.

The V gene is TRBV5-1, the J gene TRBJ2-3, with 10 nucleotides matching TRBD2. With V trimmed by 2 bases and J by 2 bases, 5 bases remained unmatched. The CDR3 is 16 amino acids. The germline V gene has CDR1 SGHRS and CDR2 YFSETQ. CDR3 DNA: TGCGCCAGCAGCTTCCGGACTAGCGGATCCACAGATACGCAGTATTTT. Translating gives CASSFRTSGSTDTQYF.

The gene calls are TRBV19 and TRBJ2-5, with D possibly TRBD1 on 6 matching bases. The CDR3 covers 13 residues. Trimming stripped 3 bases from V and 2 bases from J, with 7 bases between. The germline V gene encodes CDR1 LNHDA and CDR2 SQIVND (reference sequence). This chain's CDR3 is CASSMRGQETQYF. CDR3 DNA sequence: TGTGCCAGTAGTATGAGGGGGCAAGAGACCCAGTACTTC.

The chain carries TRBV29-1 and TRBJ1-2; D is uncertain. The germline V gene encodes CDR1 SQVTM and CDR2 ANQGSEA. Deletions cut 0 bases from V and 3 bases from J, with 8 bases between. CDR3 length equals 13 residues. CDR3 DNA: TGCAGCGTTGAAGAAGGGAGTCACTATGGCTACACCTTC. It codes for CSVEEGSHYGYTF.

J is TRBJ1-1 and V is TRBV15; tentatively, D is TRBD1 (5 bases). The V gene's germline CDR1 is LNHNV and CDR2 YYDKDF (reference sequence). V shed 0 bases and J shed 8 bases, with 10 bases lying between them. CDR3 size: 13 residues. The DNA of the CDR3 is TGTGCCACCAGCAGAGATGGACACCTCGAAGCTTTCTTT. Translated, it gives CATSRDGHLEAFF.

J is TRBJ1-3 and V is TRBV2, with D maybe TRBD1 (5 bases). Germline CDR1 is SNHLY and CDR2 is FYNNEI. The CDR3 totals 15 residues. The V gene lost 2 bases and the J gene lost 4 bases, with 12 bases spanning the gap. The CDR3 loop reads CASSEQGFSGNTIYF. The CDR3 nucleotides read TGTGCCAGCAGTGAACAGGGCTTTTCGGGAAACACCATATATTTT.

This clone appeared a single time. The chain employs TRBV29-1 and TRBJ1-1; D not resolved. From germline, CDR1 is SQVTM and CDR2 ANQGSEA. This CDR3 spans 14 amino acids. V lost 2 bases and J 4 bases, leaving 14 bases between the germline ends. For the CDR3, the DNA is TGCAGCGTTGAAACTCCGGAACTAGTCACTGAAGCTTTCTTT. As protein: CSVETPELVTEAFF.

This rearrangement joins TRBV7-9 to TRBJ1-2, with 7 bases lining up with TRBD1. The CDR3 totals 15 residues. V dropped 6 bases and J dropped 6; count of bases not matched to a gene: 13. Germline assignment: CDR1 SEHNR and CDR2 FQNEAQ (reference sequence). The CDR3 DNA follows: TGTGCCAGCAGGTCTACAGGGGACTGGGCGGATGGCTACACCTTC. Translating it yields CASRSTGDWADGYTF.

This rearrangement joins TRBV5-4 to TRBJ2-5; 7 bases line up with TRBD2. Trimming took 4 bases from V and 0 from J; bases not matched to a gene: 12. This CDR3 is built from 17 residues. The germline V gene has CDR1 SGHNT and CDR2 YYREEE (reference sequence). The CDR3 sequence: CASSQRGAGSYQETQYF. CDR3 DNA: TGTGCCAGCAGCCAGCGGGGAGCGGGATCTTACCAAGAGACCCAGTACTTC. The full variable domain, completed using reference TRBV5-4 and TRBJ2-5, is ETGVTQSPTHLIKTRGQQVTLRCSSQSGHNTVSWYQQALGQGPQFIFQYYREEENGRGNFPPRFSGLQFPNYSSELNVNALELDDSALYLCASSQRGAGSYQETQYFGPGTRLLVL.

This chain joins TRBV27 and TRBJ1-2; a possible D gene is TRBD1 (5 bases). Germline CDR1 reads MNHEY; CDR2 reads SMNVEV (reference sequence). This CDR3 has 15 amino acids. Trimming took 3 bases from V and 1 from J, leaving 12 bases between them. CDR3 protein: CASSLVGGGNYGYTF. CDR3 DNA: TGTGCCAGCAGTTTGGTGGGGGGAGGTAACTATGGCTACACCTTC.

As to this clone: One end of the junction is discordant with germline, which a read error may explain. The DNA for the CDR3 is TGTGCTAGCAGCAATCTAGCGGGGGCCTCCTACAATGAGCAGTTCTTC. It translates to CASSNLAGASYNEQFF. This sequence joins TRBV7-7 and TRBJ2-1, with 10 bases identical to TRBD2. The CDR3 runs 16 residues. Germline V lookup: CDR1 SSHAT, CDR2 FNYEAQ (reference sequence).

The chain recombines TRBV28 with TRBJ2-7; the match to TRBD1 covers 9 bases. Trimming cost V 5 bases and J 6 bases; bases outside gene matches: 5. The germline gives CDR1 MDHEN, CDR2 SYDVKM. The CDR3 spans 13 residues. The CDR3 nucleotides are TGTGCCAGCAGTAGAACGGACAGGGGCGAGCAGTACGTC. Residues: CASSRTDRGEQYV.

V usage is TRBV5-5 and J usage is TRBJ2-3; D is possibly TRBD2 (6 bases). Per the germline V gene, CDR1 is SGHKS and CDR2 is YYEKEE (reference sequence). Trimming pared 0 bases from V and 2 bases from J, leaving 10 bases between. This CDR3 is built from 15 residues. Here the CDR3 DNA reads TGTGCCAGCAGCTTGGGGCAGGGACTCACAGATACGCAGTATTTT. It translates to CASSLGQGLTDTQYF.

Remarks on this clone: At one end the junction does not follow the germline gene, possibly because of a read error. The gene calls are TRBV27 and TRBJ1-1; perhaps TRBD1 as D (6 bases). Germline CDR1 and CDR2: MNHEY and SMNVEV (reference sequence). The CDR3 has 13 residues. The CDR3 DNA follows: TGTGCCAGCAGTTTAGGACGGGACACCGAAGCTTTCTTT. As protein: CASSLGRDTEAFF.

This clone was observed a few times. This chain connects TRBV6-6 to TRBJ1-1; unclear D gene. The germline V gene encodes CDR1 MNHNY and CDR2 SVGAGI (reference sequence). This CDR3 spans 16 amino acids. With 1 base removed from V and 1 base from J, the gap between germline ends came to 13 bases. The CDR3 here is CASSYWRELPNTEAFF. The DNA of the CDR3 is TGTGCCAGCAGTTACTGGAGGGAGCTACCGAACACTGAAGCTTTCTTT.

The rearrangement joins TRBV6-5 to TRBJ1-1; TRBD1 aligns across 8 bases. CDR1 is MNHEY and CDR2 is SVGAGI in the germline V gene. With 0 bases clipped from V and 5 bases from J, the junction kept 8 bases outside the gene matches. This CDR3 has 16 residues. In DNA form, the CDR3 reads TGTGCCAGCAGTTACTCGCCGAGAACAGGGGGAACTGAAGCTTTCTTT. Translation gives CASSYSPRTGGTEAFF.

The J gene is TRBJ1-1, the V gene TRBV28, with a tentative D call TRBD1 (6 bases). Germline lookup yields CDR1 MDHEN and CDR2 SYDVKM. V lost 8 bases, J lost 11 bases, and 18 bases lay in between. The CDR3 sequence is 12 residues long. CDR3 nucleotide sequence: TGTGCCAGCGGCCTCGGGGCAGGGGCCGCTTTCTTT. The encoded protein is CASGLGAGAAFF. The full variable domain, with the rest looked up from reference TRBV28 and TRBJ1-1, is DVKVTQSSRYLVKRTGEKVFLECVQDMDHENMFWYRQDPGLGLRLIYFSYDVKMKEKGDIPEGYSVSREKKERFSLILESASTNQTSMYLCASGLGAGAAFFGQGTRLTVV.

The chain combines TRBV5-4 with TRBJ1-1; a weak D match, TRBD1 (5 bases). The CDR3 totals 15 residues. The ends were cut back, 4 bases at V and 1 base at J, with 14 bases in the middle. Germline-derived CDR1 and CDR2 are SGHNT and YYREEE (reference sequence). The CDR3 region is CASSPEGAQNTEAFF. The DNA of the CDR3 is TGTGCCAGCAGCCCAGAAGGGGCACAGAACACTGAAGCTTTCTTT.

This rearrangement joins TRBV6-5 to TRBJ1-5; D is ambiguous. Trimming left V 5 bases short and J 10 bases short, with 18 bases between. The CDR3 loop spans 14 amino acids. Germline V lookup: CDR1 MNHEY, CDR2 SVGAGI. The CDR3 DNA sequence: TGTGCCAGCAGTAATACCCCCTCCTCGGTACCCCAGCATTTT. Translation gives CASSNTPSSVPQHF.

V and J are TRBV4-1 and TRBJ2-3, with 8 bases identical to TRBD1. The CDR3 runs 15 residues. V lost 0 bases, J lost 4 bases, and 3 bases stayed unmatched. Germline V gene lookup returns CDR1 MGHRA and CDR2 YSYEKL. The CDR3: CASSQDRGLSDTQYF. As DNA, the CDR3 is TGCGCCAGCAGCCAAGACAGGGGGCTTTCAGATACGCAGTATTTT.

J is TRBJ2-1 and V is TRBV13; D possibly corresponds to TRBD2 (5 bases). V was trimmed by 5 bases and J by 4 bases, leaving 12 bases between them. Per the germline V gene, CDR1 is PRHDT and CDR2 is FYEKMQ (reference sequence). The CDR3 is made up of 14 amino acids. CDR3 amino acids: CASSVSARYNEQFF. The CDR3 DNA reads TGTGCCAGCAGCGTTAGCGCCCGGTACAATGAGCAGTTCTTC.

This chain joins TRBV6-1 and TRBJ1-1; possibly TRBD1 for D (5 bases). Looked up from germline, CDR1 is MNHNS and CDR2 is SASEGT. This CDR3 has 13 residues. Trimming shortened V by 7 bases and J by 7 bases, and 16 bases separated the two germline ends. Here the CDR3 reads CASIGGGFSEAFF. The DNA for the CDR3 is TGTGCCAGCATTGGGGGGGGTTTTAGTGAAGCTTTCTTT.